The 11 T cell receptor beta chains in this list originate from one sample, sequenced in a study of blood T cell repertoires in COVID-19. Data came from immunoSEQ multiplex PCR; TCRdb stores just in-frame clones and leaves some out. Altogether 250,000 to 300,000 clones are present, around 84% being singletons, with the ten largest covering about 4%. Sequencing was carried out using PBMCs or T cells enriched from blood (not recorded which). These receptor sequences come from a man aged 25 to 45 with acute COVID-19.

V is TRBV19 and J is TRBJ2-1, with TRBD1 matching 10 bases. V lost 6 bases to trimming and J lost 9 bases; unmatched junction nucleotides: 8. The V gene's germline CDR1 is LNHDA and CDR2 SQIVND (reference sequence). The CDR3 runs to 14 residues. CDR3 sequence reads: CASRSGTGVTEQFF. Here the CDR3 DNA reads TGTGCCAGTAGGTCCGGGACAGGGGTTACTGAGCAGTTCTTC.

The rearrangement uses TRBV6-5 and TRBJ1-2; 9 nucleotides match TRBD1. CDR3 length: 15 amino acids. CDR1 and CDR2 (germline): MNHEY, SVGAGI. Trimming at V came to 8 bases and at J to 1 base, leaving 8 bases not matched to a gene. CDR3: CASGPWTGDNYGYTF. The CDR3 DNA follows: TGTGCCAGCGGCCCATGGACAGGGGATAACTATGGCTACACCTTC.

About this clone: Other DNA sequences in the sample encode the same CDR3. The gene calls are TRBV3-1 (or the pseudogene TRBV3-2) and TRBJ2-2, with D unclear. This CDR3 contains 13 residues. The V gene's germline CDR1 is LGHDT and CDR2 YNNKEL (reference sequence). Trimming removed 1 base at V and 5 bases at J, with 5 bases between. The CDR3 sequence is CASSQVPTGELFF. CDR3 sequence (DNA): TGTGCCAGCAGCCAAGTCCCGACCGGGGAGCTGTTTTTT.

The V and J genes are TRBV6-1 and TRBJ1-6; 9 nucleotides match TRBD1. The CDR3 extends over 13 amino acids. The J segment lost 14 bases and the V segment lost 2 bases, leaving 4 bases of the junction unmatched. The germline V gene encodes CDR1 MNHNS and CDR2 SASEGT. The CDR3 is CASSELTGGTLHF. The DNA for the CDR3 is TGTGCCAGCAGTGAACTGACAGGGGGAACCCTCCACTTT.

Worth noting for this clone: An end of the junction differs from the germline gene, which may be a read error. The rearrangement uses TRBV5-1 and TRBJ1-2; D remains unclear. This CDR3 contains 14 residues. The germline gives CDR1 SGHRS, CDR2 YFSETQ. The DNA for the CDR3 is TGTGCCAGCAGCCTAGACGACGGGATAGTAGGCTACACCTTC. Translation gives CASSLDDGIVGYTF.

The chain couples TRBV19 to TRBJ1-1; 9 nucleotides agree with TRBD1. V gave up 3 bases and J gave up 0 bases; unmatched junction bases: 8. Germline CDR1 is LNHDA and CDR2 is SQIVND (reference sequence). The CDR3 totals 17 residues. The CDR3 sequence: CASSMPTGGGMNTEAFF. CDR3 bases: TGTGCCAGTAGTATGCCCACAGGGGGCGGAATGAACACTGAAGCTTTCTTT.

The chain combines TRBV14 with TRBJ2-5; 10 nucleotides line up with TRBD2. In germline, CDR1 is SGHDN, CDR2 FVKESK. The CDR3 contains 20 residues. V dropped 0 bases and J dropped 5; count of bases not matched to a gene: 18. The CDR3 DNA reads TGTGCCAGCAGCCAAGATTGGAGCGAGCGGGGGGGCGGTAGGTCGGAGACCCAGTACTTC. Residues: CASSQDWSERGGGRSETQYF.

The J gene is TRBJ1-1, the V gene TRBV19, with a tentative D call TRBD1 (6 bases). V dropped 7 bases and J dropped 5 bases, with 14 bases sitting between them. CDR1 is LNHDA, CDR2 SQIVND, per germline (reference sequence). The CDR3 extends over 13 amino acids. The CDR3 loop reads CASTLQGVTEAFF. In nucleotides, the CDR3 is TGTGCCAGTACCCTACAGGGAGTTACTGAAGCTTTCTTT.

The chain links TRBV7-3 to TRBJ2-2, with D tentatively TRBD1 (5 bases). The V end lost 3 bases, the J end lost 1 base, and 9 bases lay between the germline ends. The CDR3 has 15 amino acids. Looked up from germline, CDR1 is SGHTA and CDR2 is FQGTGA. This CDR3 reads CASSLAGKNTGELFF. In DNA, the CDR3 is TGTGCCAGCAGCTTGGCAGGGAAGAACACCGGGGAGCTGTTTTTT.

This chain links TRBV11-1 with TRBJ1-1; possibly TRBD1 for D (5 bases). The CDR3 consists of 13 residues. V was clipped by 5 bases and J by 10 bases, with 17 bases between them. The germline CDR1 and CDR2 sequences are SGHAT and FQDESV (reference sequence). Here the CDR3 DNA reads TGTGCCAGCAGCGGGACTCCGTTGGGCGGAGCTTTCTTT. Translated: CASSGTPLGGAFF.

A remark on this clone: Germline is not matched at one junction end, which may reflect a read error. J is TRBJ2-3 and V is TRBV5-1; 9 bases agree with TRBD2. This CDR3 spans 15 amino acids. CDR1 and CDR2 from the germline V gene are SGHRS and YFSETQ. CDR3 DNA sequence: TGTGCCAGCATTGAAGCGGGAGGTTTGTCAGATACGCAGTATTTT. Translating gives CASIEAGGLSDTQYF. Supplemented by reference TRBV5-1 and TRBJ2-3, the full variable domain reads KAGVTQTPRYLIKTRGQQVTLSCSPISGHRSVSWYQQTPGQGLQFLFEYFSETQRNKGNFPGRFSGRQFSNSRSEMNVSTLELGDSALYLCASIEAGGLSDTQYFGPGTRLTVL.